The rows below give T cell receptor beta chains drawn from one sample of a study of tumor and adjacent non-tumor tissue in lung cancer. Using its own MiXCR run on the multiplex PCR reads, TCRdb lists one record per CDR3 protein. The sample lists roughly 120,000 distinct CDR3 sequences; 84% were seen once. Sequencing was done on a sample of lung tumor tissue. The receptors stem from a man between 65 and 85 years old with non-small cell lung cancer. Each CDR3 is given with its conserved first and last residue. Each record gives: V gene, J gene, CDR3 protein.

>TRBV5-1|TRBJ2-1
CACSLGWDEQFF
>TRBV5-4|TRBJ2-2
CASSSETGELFF
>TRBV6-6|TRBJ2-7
CASSYLVGQPSYEQYF
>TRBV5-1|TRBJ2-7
CVSSSGTGLERQYF
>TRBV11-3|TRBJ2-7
CASSYTVTTSYEQYF
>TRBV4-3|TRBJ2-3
CASSTDTQYF
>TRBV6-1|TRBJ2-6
CVSNTGSGANVLTF
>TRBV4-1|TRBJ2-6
CTISQDASGTGSGANVLTF
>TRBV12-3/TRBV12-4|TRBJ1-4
CAGSGSGLTNDKLFF
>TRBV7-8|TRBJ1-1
CAGTLGARNTEAFF
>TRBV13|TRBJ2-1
CVSSLGRGLNEQFF
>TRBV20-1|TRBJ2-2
CSTRGGDSVTGKLFF
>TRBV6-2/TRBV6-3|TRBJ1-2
CPSRPRQSRSGYIF
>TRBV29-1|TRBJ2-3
CSVAGLAGGRGDTQYF
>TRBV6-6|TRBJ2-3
CATRTGNTDTQYF
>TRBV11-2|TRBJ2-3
CANRPRLAGGHRDTHYF
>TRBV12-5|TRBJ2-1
CASGVTSSEQFF
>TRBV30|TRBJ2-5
CAWRTEIQYF
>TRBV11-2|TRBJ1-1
CVSSLNREEAFF